This T cell receptor beta chain is drawn from a study of beta chain features in type 1 diabetes (dated by TCRdb to between 2018 and 2020). A note on the overall study: Mean age, gender distribution, total cell number and subset yield did not differ between patients and healthy donors. Across all samples, around 99 million sorted cells were examined, and cell number per subset correlated strongly with RNA yield. Naive and central memory subsets were obtained from all 30 or so donors, but regulatory and stem cell-like memory subsets were isolated from only 8 patients and roughly eight healthy donors. In the study, TCRB repertoires of sorted circulating CD4+ T cell subsets from recently diagnosed type 1 diabetes patients were compared with those of matched healthy donors. The investigation overall reported the following: Naive, central memory and regulatory TCRB repertoires appeared more similar among patients than among healthy donors. Shorter templates might have been favored by PCR, but patient and control samples were amplified and corrected together, so both groups would have been affected equally by any skew. A moderate but significant shortening of TCRB CDR3 length was observed in type 1 diabetes patients in all four CD4+ subsets. Because cDNA was sequenced instead of genomic DNA, activated cells with high expression could be over-represented, although the groups did not differ in activation or CD3 levels. Only small numbers of individuals were included in the HLA sub-analyses, which left unresolved whether HLA type had any influence on TCRB rearrangement. At VDJ recombination sites, type 1 diabetes patients had fewer insertions and more deleted nucleotides, which implies abnormalities in thymic rearrangement.

Each donor gave one peripheral blood draw, about 100 mL on average, collected into heparinised tubes. Using a panel that included CD45RO, CCR7, CD25, CD127, CD95 and CD27, naive, central memory, regulatory and stem cell-like memory CD4+ T cells were sorted on a BD FACSAria II. All sorted populations exceeded 95% purity. PBMCs were isolated right away by Lymphoprep density gradient centrifugation and were stained directly, without culture. So that batch effects would be minimized, each experiment stained and sorted samples in pairs, pairing one healthy donor with one patient. V and J are truncated by 6 bases and 0 bases respectively, leaving an intervening sequence of 9 bases. CDR1 and CDR2 are read off the germline V gene as SNHLY and FYNNEI. The CDR3 holds 13 amino acids from the cysteine to the phenylalanine. Only the CDR3 region is kept as DNA, spanning 39 bases read in frame from base 1. The entire isolated RNA was reverse transcribed using the High Capacity cDNA Reverse Transcription Kit, and thus expressed TCRB transcripts were sequenced. Naive, central memory and regulatory T cell samples underwent deep immunoSEQ sequencing, averaging about 3.57 million total reads per sample. Sorted cells were lysed in RLT buffer and RNA was extracted with DNase-treated RNeasy Micro or Mini kits, depending on cell number. Each cell subset was processed separately to prevent cross-contamination, with patient and healthy donor samples processed together. Using the immunoSEQ multiplex PCR, TCRB sequences were amplified from cDNA into 87-bp fragments spanning the CDR3 region. Amplicons were sequenced on the Illumina HiSeq platform. Concerning the study's data processing: PCR bias was corrected computationally using synthetic template baselines, and reads within Hamming distance 2 were collapsed, with unmergeable singletons discarded. Reads were aligned against IMGT to assign V, D and J genes, CDR3 length and insertions or deletions at six rearrangement sites. Within each subset, clonotype counts were normalized to sorted cell number, and only after that were true diversity and Gini coefficients computed with the tcR R package. The overlap coefficient, calculated on TCRB nucleotide sequences, was used to measure repertoire sharing. As a proxy for the pre-selection repertoire, out-of-frame TCRB sequences from naive cells were analyzed. Not all clones reach the TCRdb copy of this immuneACCESS table, which keeps in-frame sequences only. Checked studies attribute under half of the gap to unresolved V genes and leave the rest unexplained. V and J calls and clone size are as listed in that table; D and trimming were resolved from the DNA. For this sample there are about 930,000 clones; about 17% appear just once. The biggest ten clones account for around 0.02% of the sample.

This clone was observed a handful of times. It lacks a known antigen. One base away there is no much larger clone; base qualities are not given. Material: naive CD4+ T cells from blood. The sample's cell subset or site, from its label and the paper: true naive CD4+ T cells. This receptor chain uses TRBV2 and TRBJ2-7, with no D gene named confidently. The sequence was obtained from a woman under 30 in good health. The DNA sequence follows: TGTGCCAGCAGCTTTCAGAGCTCCTACGAGCAGTACTTC. Translated, it reads CASSFQSSYEQYF.